Included here is one T cell receptor (beta chain) sequence, with context. Measured with immunoSEQ multiplex PCR; TCRdb has only the in-frame clones, and not every one. The data hold approximately 1.5 million clones, with 97% to 99% observed a single time. This entry comes from a study of shared clonotypes between healthy human individuals. About the study: CD4 naive and CD4 memory each took three plates per donor, while CD8 naive took two and CD8 memory one.

Germline V gene data show CDR1 as SQVTM and CDR2 as ANQGSEA. V gave up 3 bases and J gave up 6 bases; unmatched junction bases: 14. CDR3 length: 17 amino acids. This receptor was identified in a young man in good health. This chain joins TRBV29-1 and TRBJ1-2, with TRBD1 identical over 12 bases. Material for sequencing was naive CD4+ T cells sorted from blood. Subset: CD45RA+ positively selected. CDR3 amino acids: CSVDILGQGAPMNGYTF. For the CDR3, the DNA is TGCAGCGTTGATATTTTGGGACAGGGGGCGCCGATGAATGGCTACACCTTC.